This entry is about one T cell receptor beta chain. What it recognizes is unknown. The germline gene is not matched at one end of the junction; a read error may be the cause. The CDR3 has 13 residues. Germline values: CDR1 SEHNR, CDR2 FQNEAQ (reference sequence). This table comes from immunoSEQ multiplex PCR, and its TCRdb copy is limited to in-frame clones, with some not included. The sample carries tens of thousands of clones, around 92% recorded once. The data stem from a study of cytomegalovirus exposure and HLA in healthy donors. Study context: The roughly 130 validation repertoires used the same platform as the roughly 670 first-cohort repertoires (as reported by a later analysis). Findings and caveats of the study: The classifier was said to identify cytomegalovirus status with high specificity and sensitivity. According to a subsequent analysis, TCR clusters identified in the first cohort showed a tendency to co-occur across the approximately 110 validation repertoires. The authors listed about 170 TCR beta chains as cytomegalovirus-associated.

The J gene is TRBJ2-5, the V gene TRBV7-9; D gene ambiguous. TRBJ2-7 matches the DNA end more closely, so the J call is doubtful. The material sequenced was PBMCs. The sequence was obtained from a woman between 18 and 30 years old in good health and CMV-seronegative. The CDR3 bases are TGTGCCAGCACCTTAGGGTCAGGCCACGAGCAGTACTTC. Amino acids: CASTLGSGHEQYF.